The T cell receptor beta chain under discussion was sequenced for a study of blood T cell repertoires in COVID-19. Study in general: Samples of COVID-19 (acute and convalescent) were obtained from the United States, Italy and Spain.

J lost 5 bases, V lost 6 bases, and 7 bases had no gene match. CDR1 is MNHEY and CDR2 is SMNVEV in the germline V gene (reference sequence). The CDR3 has 15 amino acids. Symptom resolution, clearance, or two negative PCRs marked donors in Cohort 3 as recovered. The authors' processing: Amplification of reference gene primers was used by the study to estimate nucleated cell counts. Generated by immunoSEQ multiplex PCR, the TCRdb table keeps only in-frame clones and is missing some. That table is the source of V, J and clone size, and D and trimming were worked out from the DNA. The sample shows 180,000 or so clones, 84% of them seen only once.

The sequence derives from a man aged 45-60 years who had recovered from COVID-19. Sequences were obtained from PBMCs or T cells enriched from blood (not recorded which). The chain is built from TRBV27 and TRBJ2-2; 9 bases line up with TRBD1. The CDR3 sequence: CASSRGTGQTGELFF. The CDR3 DNA reads TGTGCCAGCAGCAGAGGGACAGGGCAAACCGGGGAGCTGTTTTTT.